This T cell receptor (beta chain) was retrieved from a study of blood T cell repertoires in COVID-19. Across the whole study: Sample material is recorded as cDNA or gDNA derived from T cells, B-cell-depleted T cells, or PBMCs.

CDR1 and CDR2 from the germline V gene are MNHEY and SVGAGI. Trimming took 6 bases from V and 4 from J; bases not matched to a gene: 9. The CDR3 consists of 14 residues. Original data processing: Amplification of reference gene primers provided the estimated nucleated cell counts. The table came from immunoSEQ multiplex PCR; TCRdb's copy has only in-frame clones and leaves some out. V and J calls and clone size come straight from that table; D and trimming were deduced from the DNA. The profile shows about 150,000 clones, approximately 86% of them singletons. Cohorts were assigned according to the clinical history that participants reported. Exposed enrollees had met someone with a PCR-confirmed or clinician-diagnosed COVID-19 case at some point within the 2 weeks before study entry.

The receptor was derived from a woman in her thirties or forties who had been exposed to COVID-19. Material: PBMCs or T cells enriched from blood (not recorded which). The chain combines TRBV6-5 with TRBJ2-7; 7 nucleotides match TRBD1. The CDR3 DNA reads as TGTGCCAGCAGGCGACAGGGTAGGGAATACGAGCAGTACTTC. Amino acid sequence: CASRRQGREYEQYF.